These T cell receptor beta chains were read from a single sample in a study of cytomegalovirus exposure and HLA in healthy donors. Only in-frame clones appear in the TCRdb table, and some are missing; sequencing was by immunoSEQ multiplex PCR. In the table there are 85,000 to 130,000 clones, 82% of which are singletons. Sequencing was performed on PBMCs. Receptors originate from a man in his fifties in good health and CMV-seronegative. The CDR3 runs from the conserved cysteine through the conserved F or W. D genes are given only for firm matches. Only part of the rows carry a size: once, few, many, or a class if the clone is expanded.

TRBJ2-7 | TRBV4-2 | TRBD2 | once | CASSQADLTGGPQEQYF | TGTGCCAGCAGCCAAGCGGACCTTACGGGGGGGCCTCAGGAGCAGTACTTC
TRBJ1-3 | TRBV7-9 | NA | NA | CASSPKVRVGNTIYF | TGTGCCAGCAGCCCGAAGGTCAGGGTTGGAAACACCATATATTTT
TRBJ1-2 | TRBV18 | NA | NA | CASSPSTGSANYGYTF | TGTGCCAGCTCACCATCTACAGGGTCAGCTAACTATGGCTACACCTTC
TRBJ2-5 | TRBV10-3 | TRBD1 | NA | CAISEAMDRETQYF | TGTGCCATCAGTGAAGCCATGGACAGGGAGACCCAGTACTTC
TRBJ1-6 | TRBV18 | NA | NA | CASSEDSPIGNSPLHF | TGTGCCAGCTCAGAGGACAGCCCCATAGGGAATTCACCCCTCCACTTT
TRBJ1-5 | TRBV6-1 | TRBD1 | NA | CASSVDRDQPQHF | TGTGCCAGCAGTGTGGACAGGGATCAGCCCCAGCATTTT
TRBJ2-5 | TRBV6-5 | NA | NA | CASRRGGISGTQYF | TGTGCCAGCAGACGCGGAGGCATTTCCGGGACCCAGTACTTC
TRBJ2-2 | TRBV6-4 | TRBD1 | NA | CASTVGQQIYSNTGELFF | TGTGCCAGCACTGTGGGACAGCAAATATACTCGAACACCGGGGAGCTGTTTTTT
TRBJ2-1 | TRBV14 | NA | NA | CASSHVTGTTYNEQFF | TGTGCCAGCAGCCATGTCACCGGGACAACCTACAATGAGCAGTTCTTC
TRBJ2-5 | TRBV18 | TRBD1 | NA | CASSLRRDSQETQYF | TGTGCCAGCTCACTACGAAGGGACAGCCAAGAGACCCAGTACTTC
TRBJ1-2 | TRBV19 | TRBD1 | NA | CASSPGQSNYGYTF | TGTGCCAGTAGCCCGGGACAGTCTAACTATGGCTACACCTTC